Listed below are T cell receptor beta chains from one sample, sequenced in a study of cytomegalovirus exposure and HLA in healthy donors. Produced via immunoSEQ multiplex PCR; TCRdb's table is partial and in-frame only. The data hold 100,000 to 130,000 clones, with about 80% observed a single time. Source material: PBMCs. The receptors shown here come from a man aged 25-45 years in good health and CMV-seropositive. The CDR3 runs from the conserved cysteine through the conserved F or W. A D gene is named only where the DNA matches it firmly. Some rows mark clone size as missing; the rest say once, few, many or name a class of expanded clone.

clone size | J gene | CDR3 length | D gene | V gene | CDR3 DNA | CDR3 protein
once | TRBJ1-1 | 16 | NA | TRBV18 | TGTGCCAGCTCACCACGTTCCGGAACCCGCGGGACTGAAGCTTTCTTT | CASSPRSGTRGTEAFF
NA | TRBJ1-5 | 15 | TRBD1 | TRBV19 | TGTGCCAGTAGTACACAGGGGAATAGCAATCAGCCCCAGCACTTT | CASSTQGNSNQPQHF
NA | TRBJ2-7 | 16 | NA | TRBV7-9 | TGTGCCAGCAGCCCCGGCCGGGACATTGGTTCCTACGAGCAGTACTTC | CASSPGRDIGSYEQYF
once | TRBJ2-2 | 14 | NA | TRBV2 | TGTGCCAGCAGTGAATTTCAGACTGGCGGGGAGCTGTTTTTT | CASSEFQTGGELFF
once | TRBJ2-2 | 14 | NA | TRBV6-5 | TGTGCCAGCAATACAGACCCCTATCCCGGGGAGCTGTTTTTT | CASNTDPYPGELFF
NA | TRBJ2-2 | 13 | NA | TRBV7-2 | TGTGCCAGCAGCTTCCGAGAAGCCGGGGAGCTGTTTTTT | CASSFREAGELFF
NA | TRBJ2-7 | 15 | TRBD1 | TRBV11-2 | TGTGCCAGCAGCGCTCAAATACAGGGGGTCGGAGAGCAGTACTTC | CASSAQIQGVGEQYF
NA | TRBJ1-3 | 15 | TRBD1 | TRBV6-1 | TGTGCCAGCAGTTCGGACAGGGCCTCTGGAAACACCATATATTTT | CASSSDRASGNTIYF
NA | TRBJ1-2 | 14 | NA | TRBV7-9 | TGTGCCAGCAGCACGACAGAAATTCCTTATGGCTACACCTTC | CASSTTEIPYGYTF
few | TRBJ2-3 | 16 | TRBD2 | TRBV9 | TGTGCCAGCAGCAGGAGGGTTGCGGGGGGCACAGATACGCAGTATTTT | CASSRRVAGGTDTQYF
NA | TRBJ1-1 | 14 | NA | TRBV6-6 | TGTGCCAGCAGTGCCCAGGGGATGAGCACTGAAGCTTTCTTT | CASSAQGMSTEAFF
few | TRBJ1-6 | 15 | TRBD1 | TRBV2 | TGTGCCAGCAGTGGGGGTCGGACAGGGAGTTCACCCCTCCACTTT | CASSGGRTGSSPLHF
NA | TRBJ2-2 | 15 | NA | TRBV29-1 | TGCAGCGTTGCTTTTACAGGGAAGCTTACGGGGGAGCTGTTTTTT | CSVAFTGKLTGELFF
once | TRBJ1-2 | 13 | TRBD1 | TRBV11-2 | TGTGCCAGCAGTTATACAGGGGGCAATGGCTACACCTTC | CASSYTGGNGYTF
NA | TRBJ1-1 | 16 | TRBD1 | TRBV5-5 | TGTGCCAGCAGCTTGGGTCGGACAGGGGCGAACACTGAAGCTTTCTTT | CASSLGRTGANTEAFF
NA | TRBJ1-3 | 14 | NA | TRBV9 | TGTGCCAGCAGCGTAAAGTCAGGGTACGACACCATATATTTT | CASSVKSGYDTIYF
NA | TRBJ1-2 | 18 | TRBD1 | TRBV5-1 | TGCGCCAGCAGCCTCCCCGGGACAGGGGGCAATGTTGTAGAAGGCTACACCTTC | CASSLPGTGGNVVEGYTF
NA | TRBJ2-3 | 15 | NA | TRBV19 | TGTGCCAGTAGTGCGGGACTGTATTTCCCCTATGAGCAGTATTTT | CASSAGLYFPYEQYF
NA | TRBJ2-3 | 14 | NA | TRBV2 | TGTGCCAGCAGTGCGGGACTCAGCACAGATACGCAGTATTTT | CASSAGLSTDTQYF
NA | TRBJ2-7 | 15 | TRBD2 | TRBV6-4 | TGTGCCAGCAGTGTTGGAGCGGGGGCCTCCTACGAGCAGTACTTC | CASSVGAGASYEQYF
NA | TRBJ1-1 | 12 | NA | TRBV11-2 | TGTGCCAGCAGCTCGTTTTCGGCTGAAGCTTTCTTT | CASSSFSAEAFF
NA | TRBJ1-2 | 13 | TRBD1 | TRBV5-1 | TGCGCCAGCAGCCCCGGACAGGGGTATGGCTACACCTTC | CASSPGQGYGYTF